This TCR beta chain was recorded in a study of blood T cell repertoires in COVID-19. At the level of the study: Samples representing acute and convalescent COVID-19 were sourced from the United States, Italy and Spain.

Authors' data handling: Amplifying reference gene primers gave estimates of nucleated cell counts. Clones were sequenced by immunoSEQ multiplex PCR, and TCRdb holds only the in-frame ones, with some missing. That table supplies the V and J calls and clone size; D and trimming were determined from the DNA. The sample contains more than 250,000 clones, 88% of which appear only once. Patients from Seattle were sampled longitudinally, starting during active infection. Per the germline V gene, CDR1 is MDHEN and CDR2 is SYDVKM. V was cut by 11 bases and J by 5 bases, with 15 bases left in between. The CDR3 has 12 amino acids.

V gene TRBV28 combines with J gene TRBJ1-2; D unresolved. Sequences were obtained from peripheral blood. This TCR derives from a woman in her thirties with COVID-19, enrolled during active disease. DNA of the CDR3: TGTGCCTCAACCGGGAGTTTATATGGCTACACCTTC. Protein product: CASTGSLYGYTF.